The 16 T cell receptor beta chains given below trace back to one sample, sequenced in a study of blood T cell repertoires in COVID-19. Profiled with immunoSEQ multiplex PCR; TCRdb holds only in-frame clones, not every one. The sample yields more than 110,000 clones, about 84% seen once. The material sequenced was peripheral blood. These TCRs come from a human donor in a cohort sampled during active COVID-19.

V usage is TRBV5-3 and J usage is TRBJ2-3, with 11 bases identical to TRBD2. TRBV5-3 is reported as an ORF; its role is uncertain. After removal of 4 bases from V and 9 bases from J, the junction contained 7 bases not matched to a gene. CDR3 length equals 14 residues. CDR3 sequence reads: CARSGSSSGGTQYF. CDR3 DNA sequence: TGTGCCAGAAGCGGATCCTCTAGCGGGGGGACGCAGTATTTT.

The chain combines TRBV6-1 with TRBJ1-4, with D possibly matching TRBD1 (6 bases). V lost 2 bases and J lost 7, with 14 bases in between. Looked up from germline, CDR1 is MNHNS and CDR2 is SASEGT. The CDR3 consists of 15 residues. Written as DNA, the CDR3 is TGTGCCAGCAGTGAAATTGGACAGCGGGGTGAAAAACTGTTTTTT. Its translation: CASSEIGQRGEKLFF.

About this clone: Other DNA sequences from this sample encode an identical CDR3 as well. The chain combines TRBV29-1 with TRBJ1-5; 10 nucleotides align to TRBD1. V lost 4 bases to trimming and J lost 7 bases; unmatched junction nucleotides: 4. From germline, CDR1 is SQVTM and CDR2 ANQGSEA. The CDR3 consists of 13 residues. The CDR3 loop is CSVGQGAGQPQHF. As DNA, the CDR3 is TGCAGCGTTGGACAGGGGGCCGGCCAGCCCCAGCATTTT.

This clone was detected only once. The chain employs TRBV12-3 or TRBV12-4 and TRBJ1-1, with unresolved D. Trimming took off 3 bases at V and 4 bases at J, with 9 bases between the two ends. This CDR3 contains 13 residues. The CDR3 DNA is TGTGCCAGCAGTTTTCTCGCGGGCACTGAAGCTTTCTTT. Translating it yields CASSFLAGTEAFF.

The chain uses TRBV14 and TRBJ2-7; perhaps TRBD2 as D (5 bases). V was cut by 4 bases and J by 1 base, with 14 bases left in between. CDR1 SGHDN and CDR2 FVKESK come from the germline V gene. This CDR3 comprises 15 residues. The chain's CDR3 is CASSRTFTGSYEQYF. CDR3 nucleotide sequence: TGTGCCAGCAGCCGTACTTTTACGGGGTCCTACGAGCAGTACTTC.

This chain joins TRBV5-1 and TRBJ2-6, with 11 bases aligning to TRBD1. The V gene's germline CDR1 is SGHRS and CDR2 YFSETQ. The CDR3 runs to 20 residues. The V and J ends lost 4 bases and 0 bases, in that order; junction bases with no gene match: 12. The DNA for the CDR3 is TGCGCCAGCAGCGACCGGACAGGGGGCAGGTTGAGCTCTGGGGCCAACGTCCTGACTTTC. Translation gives CASSDRTGGRLSSGANVLTF.

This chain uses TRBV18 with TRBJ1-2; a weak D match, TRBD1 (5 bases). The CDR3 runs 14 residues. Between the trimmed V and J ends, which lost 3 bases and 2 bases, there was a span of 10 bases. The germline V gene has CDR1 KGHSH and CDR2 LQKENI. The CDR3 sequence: CASSPAGFNYGYTF. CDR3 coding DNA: TGTGCCAGCTCACCGGCAGGGTTCAACTATGGCTACACCTTC.

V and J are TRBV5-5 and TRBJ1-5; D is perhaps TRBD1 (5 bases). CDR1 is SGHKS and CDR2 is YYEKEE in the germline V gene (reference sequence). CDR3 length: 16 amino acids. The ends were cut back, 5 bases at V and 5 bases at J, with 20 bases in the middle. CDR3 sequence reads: CASSPTVGTFDQPQHF. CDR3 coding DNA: TGTGCCAGCAGTCCTACCGTAGGGACTTTCGATCAGCCCCAGCATTTT.

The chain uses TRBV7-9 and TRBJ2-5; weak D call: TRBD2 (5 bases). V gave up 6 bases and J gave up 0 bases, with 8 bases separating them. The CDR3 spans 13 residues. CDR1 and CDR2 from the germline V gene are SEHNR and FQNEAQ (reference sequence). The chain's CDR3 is CASRTTDQETQYF. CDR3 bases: TGTGCCAGCAGGACTACTGACCAAGAGACCCAGTACTTC.

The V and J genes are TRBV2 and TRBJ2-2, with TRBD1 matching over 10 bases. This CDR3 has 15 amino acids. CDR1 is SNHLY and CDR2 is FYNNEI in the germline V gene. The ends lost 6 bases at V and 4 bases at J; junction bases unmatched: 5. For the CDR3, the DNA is TGTGCCAGCAGCCCCGGGACAGGGGCCACCGGGGAGCTGTTTTTT. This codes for CASSPGTGATGELFF. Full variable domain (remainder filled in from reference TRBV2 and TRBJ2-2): EPEVTQTPSHQVTQMGQEVILRCVPISNHLYFYWYRQILGQKVEFLVSFYNNEISEKSEIFDDQFSVERPDGSNFTLKIRSTKLEDSAMYFCASSPGTGATGELFFGEGSRLTVL.

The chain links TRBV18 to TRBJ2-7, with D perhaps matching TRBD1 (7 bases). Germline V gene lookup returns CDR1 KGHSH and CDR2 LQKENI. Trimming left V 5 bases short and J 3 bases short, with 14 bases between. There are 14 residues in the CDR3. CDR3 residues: CASSATRGVYEQYF. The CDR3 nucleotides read TGTGCCAGCTCAGCAACCAGGGGGGTCTACGAGCAGTACTTC. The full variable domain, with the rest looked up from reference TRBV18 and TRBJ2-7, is NAGVMQNPRHLVRRRGQEARLRCSPMKGHSHVYWYRQLPEEGLKFMVYLQKENIIDESGMPKERFSAEFPKEGPSILRIQQVVRGDSAAYFCASSATRGVYEQYFGPGTRLTVT.

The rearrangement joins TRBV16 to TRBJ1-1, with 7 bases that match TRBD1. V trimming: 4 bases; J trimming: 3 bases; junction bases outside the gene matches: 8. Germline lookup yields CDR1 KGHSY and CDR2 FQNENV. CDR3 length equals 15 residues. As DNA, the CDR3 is TGTGCCAGCAGCCGGCCTAGACAGGGATACACTGAAGCTTTCTTT. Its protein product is CASSRPRQGYTEAFF.

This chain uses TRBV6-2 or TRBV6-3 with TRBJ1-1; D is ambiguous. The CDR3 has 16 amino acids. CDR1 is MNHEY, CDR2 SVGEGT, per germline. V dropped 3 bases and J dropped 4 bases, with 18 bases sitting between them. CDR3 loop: CASSYLVMGRGTEAFF. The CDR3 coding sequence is TGTGCCAGCAGTTATCTTGTAATGGGTCGGGGCACTGAAGCTTTCTTT.

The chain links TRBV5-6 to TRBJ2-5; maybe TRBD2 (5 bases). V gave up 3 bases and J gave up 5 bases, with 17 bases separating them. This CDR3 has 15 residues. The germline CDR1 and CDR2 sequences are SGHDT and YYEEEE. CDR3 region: CASSWIEGMGETQYF. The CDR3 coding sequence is TGTGCCAGCAGCTGGATAGAGGGCATGGGGGAGACCCAGTACTTC.

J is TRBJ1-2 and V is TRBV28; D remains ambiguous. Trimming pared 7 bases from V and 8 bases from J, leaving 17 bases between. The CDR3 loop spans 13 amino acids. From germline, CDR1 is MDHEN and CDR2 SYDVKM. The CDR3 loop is CASTRGGVAGYTF. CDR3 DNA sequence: TGTGCCAGCACCAGAGGCGGGGTGGCGGGCTACACCTTC.

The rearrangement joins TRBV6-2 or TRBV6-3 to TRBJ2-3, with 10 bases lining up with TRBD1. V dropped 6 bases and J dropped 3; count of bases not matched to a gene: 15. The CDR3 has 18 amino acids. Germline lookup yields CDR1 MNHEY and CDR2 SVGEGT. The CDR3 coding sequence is TGTGCCAGCAGCCACCGGGACAGGGGCTTGAGGCCGACAGATACGCAGTATTTT. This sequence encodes CASSHRDRGLRPTDTQYF.